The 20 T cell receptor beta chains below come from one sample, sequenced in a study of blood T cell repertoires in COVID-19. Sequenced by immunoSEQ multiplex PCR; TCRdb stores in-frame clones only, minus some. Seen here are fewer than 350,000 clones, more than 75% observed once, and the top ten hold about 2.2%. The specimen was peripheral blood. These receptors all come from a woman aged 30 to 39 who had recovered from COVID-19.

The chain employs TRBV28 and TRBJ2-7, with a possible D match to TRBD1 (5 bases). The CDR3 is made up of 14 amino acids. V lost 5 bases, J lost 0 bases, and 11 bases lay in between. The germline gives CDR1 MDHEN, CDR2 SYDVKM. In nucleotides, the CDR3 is TGTGCCAGCAGTAGACCGACAGACTCCTACGAGCAGTACTTC. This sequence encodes CASSRPTDSYEQYF.

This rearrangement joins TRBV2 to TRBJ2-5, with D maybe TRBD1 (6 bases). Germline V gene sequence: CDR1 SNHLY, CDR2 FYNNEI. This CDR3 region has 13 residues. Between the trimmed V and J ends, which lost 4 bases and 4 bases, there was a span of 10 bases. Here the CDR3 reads CASSGDNPETQYF. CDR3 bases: TGTGCCAGCAGTGGGGACAACCCAGAGACCCAGTACTTC.

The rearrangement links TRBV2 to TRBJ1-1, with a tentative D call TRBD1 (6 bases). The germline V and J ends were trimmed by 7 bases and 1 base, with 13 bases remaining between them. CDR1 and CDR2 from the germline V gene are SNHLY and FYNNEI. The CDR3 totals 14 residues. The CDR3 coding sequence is TGTGCCAGCAAAATACAGGGCCGGAACACTGAAGCTTTCTTT. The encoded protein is CASKIQGRNTEAFF.

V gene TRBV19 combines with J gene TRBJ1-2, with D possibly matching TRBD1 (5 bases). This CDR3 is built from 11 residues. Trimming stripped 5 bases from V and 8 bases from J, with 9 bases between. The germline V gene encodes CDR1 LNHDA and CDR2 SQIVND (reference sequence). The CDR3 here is CASSARTGYTF. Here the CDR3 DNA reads TGTGCCAGTAGTGCAAGGACAGGCTACACCTTC. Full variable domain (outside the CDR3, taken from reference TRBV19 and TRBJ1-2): DGGITQSPKYLFRKEGQNVTLSCEQNLNHDAMYWYRQDPGQGLRLIYYSQIVNDFQKGDIAEGYSVSREKKESFPLTVTSAQKNPTAFYLCASSARTGYTFGSGTRLTVV.

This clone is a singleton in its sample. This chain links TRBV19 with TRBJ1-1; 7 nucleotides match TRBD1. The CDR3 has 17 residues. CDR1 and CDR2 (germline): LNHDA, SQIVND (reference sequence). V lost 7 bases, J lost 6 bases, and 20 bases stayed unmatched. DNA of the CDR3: TGTGCCAGTACCGCCCCCAGGGGGGAATCGGCTAACCCTGAAGCTTTCTTT. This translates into CASTAPRGESANPEAFF.

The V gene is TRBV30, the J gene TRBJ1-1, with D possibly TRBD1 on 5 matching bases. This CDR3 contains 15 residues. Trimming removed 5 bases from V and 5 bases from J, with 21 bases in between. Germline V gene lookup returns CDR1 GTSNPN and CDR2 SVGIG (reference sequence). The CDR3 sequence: CAWLLGGREGTEAFF. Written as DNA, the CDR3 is TGTGCCTGGTTACTTGGCGGAAGGGAGGGGACTGAAGCTTTCTTT. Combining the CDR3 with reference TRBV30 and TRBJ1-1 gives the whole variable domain SQTIHQWPATLVQPVGSPLSLECTVEGTSNPNLYWYRQAAGRGLQLLFYSVGIGQISSEVPQNLSASRPQDRQFILSSKKLLLSDSGFYLCAWLLGGREGTEAFFGQGTRLTVV.

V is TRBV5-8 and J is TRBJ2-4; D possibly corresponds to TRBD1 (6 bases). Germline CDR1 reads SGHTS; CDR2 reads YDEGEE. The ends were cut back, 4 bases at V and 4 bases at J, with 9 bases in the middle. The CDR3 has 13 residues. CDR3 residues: CASSTGQKNIQYF. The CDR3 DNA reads TGTGCCAGCAGCACCGGACAGAAAAACATTCAGTACTTC. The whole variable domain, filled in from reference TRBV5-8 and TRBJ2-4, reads EAGVTQSPTHLIKTRGQQATLRCSPISGHTSVYWYQQALGLGLQFLLWYDEGEERNRGNFPPRFSGRQFPNYSSELNVNALELEDSALYLCASSTGQKNIQYFGAGTRLSVL.

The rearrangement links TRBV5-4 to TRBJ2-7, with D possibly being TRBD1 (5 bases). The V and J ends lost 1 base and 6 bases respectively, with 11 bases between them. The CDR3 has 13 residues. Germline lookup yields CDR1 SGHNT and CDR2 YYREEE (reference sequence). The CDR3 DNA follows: TGTGCCAGCAGCTTGATGTTGGGGCGCGAGCAGTACTTC. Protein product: CASSLMLGREQYF.

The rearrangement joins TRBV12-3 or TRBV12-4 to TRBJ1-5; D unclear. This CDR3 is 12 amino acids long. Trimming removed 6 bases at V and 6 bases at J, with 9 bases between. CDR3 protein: CASSDRGQPQHF. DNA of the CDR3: TGTGCCAGCAGCGACCGGGGTCAGCCCCAGCATTTT.

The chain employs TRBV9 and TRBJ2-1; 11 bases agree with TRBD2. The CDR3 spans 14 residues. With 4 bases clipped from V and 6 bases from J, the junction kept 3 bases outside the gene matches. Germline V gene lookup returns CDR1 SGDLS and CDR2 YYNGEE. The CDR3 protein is CASSMGLAANEQFF. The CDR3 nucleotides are TGTGCCAGCAGCATGGGACTAGCGGCCAATGAGCAGTTCTTC.

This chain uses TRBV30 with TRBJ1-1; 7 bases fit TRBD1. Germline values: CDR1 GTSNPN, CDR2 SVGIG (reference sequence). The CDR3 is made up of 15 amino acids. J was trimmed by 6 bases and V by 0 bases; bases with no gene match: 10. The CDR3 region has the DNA TGTGCCTGGAGTGTAGTATGGACAGGAAAACCTGAAGCTTTCTTT. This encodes CAWSVVWTGKPEAFF.

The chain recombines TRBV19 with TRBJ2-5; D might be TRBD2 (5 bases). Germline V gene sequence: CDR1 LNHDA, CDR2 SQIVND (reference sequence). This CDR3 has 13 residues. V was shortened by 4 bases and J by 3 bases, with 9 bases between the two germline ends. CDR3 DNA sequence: TGTGCCAGTAGTAAGTTGGAGGAAGAGACCCAGTACTTC. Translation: CASSKLEEETQYF.

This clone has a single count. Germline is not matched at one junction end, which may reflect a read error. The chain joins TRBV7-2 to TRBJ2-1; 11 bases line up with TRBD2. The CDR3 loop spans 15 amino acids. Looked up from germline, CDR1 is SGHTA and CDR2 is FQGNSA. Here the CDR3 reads CASSLAGGVYNEQFF. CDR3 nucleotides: TGTGCCAGCAGCCTAGCGGGAGGCGTTTACAATGAGCAGTTCTTC. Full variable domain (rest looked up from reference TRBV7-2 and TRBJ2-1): GAGVSQSPSNKVTEKGKDVELRCDPISGHTALYWYRQSLGQGLEFLIYFQGNSAPDKSGLPSDRFSAERTGGSVSTLTIQRTQQEDSAVYLCASSLAGGVYNEQFFGPGTRLTVL.

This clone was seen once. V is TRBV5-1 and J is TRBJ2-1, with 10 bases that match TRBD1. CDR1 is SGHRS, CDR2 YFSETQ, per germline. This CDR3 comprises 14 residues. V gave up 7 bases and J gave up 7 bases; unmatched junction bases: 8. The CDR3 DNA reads TGCGCCAGCGGGGACAGGGGAAATATGAATGAGCAGTTCTTC. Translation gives CASGDRGNMNEQFF.

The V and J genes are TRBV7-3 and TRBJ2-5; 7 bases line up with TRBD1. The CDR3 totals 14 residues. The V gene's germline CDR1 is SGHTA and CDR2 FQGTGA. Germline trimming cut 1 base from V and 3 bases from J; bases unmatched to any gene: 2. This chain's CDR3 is CASSLRGGEETQYF. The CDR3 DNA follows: TGTGCCAGCAGCTTAAGAGGGGGCGAAGAGACCCAGTACTTC.

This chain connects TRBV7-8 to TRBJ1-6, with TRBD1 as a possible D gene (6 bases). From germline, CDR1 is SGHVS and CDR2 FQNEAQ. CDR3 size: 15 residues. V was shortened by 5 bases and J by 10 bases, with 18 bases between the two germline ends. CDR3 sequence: CASSPRDTTRSPLHF. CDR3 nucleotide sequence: TGTGCCAGCAGCCCCCGGGACACCACCCGGTCACCCCTCCACTTT.

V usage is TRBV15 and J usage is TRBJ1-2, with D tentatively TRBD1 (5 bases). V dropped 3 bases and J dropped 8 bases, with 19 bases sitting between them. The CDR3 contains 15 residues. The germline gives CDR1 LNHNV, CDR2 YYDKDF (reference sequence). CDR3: CATSRGGETTQGYTF. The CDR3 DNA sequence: TGTGCCACCAGCAGGGGGGGGGAGACAACTCAGGGCTACACCTTC.

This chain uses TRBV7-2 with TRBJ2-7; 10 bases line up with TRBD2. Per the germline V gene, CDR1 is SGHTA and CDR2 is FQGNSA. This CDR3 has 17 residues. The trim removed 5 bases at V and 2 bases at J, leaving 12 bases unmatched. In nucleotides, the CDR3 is TGTGCCAGCAGCCTCAGGACAGGACTAGCGGATACCTACGAGCAGTACTTC. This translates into CASSLRTGLADTYEQYF.

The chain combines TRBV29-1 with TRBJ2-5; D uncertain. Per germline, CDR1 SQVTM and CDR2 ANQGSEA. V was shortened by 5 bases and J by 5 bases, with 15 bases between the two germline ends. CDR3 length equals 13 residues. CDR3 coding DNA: TGCAGCGTTAACGTTCACTCGAGGGAGACCCAGTACTTC. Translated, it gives CSVNVHSRETQYF. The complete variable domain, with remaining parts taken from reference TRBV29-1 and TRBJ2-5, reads SAVISQKPSRDICQRGTSLTIQCQVDSQVTMMFWYRQQPGQSLTLIATANQGSEATYESGFVIDKFPISRPNLTFSTLTVSNMSPEDSSIYLCSVNVHSRETQYFGPGTRLLVL.

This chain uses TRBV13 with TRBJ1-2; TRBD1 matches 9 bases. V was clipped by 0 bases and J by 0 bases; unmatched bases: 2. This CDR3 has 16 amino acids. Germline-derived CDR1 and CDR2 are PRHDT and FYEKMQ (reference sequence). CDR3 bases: TGTGCCAGCAGCTTAGGGACAGGGGGAGCTAACTATGGCTACACCTTC. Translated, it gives CASSLGTGGANYGYTF.